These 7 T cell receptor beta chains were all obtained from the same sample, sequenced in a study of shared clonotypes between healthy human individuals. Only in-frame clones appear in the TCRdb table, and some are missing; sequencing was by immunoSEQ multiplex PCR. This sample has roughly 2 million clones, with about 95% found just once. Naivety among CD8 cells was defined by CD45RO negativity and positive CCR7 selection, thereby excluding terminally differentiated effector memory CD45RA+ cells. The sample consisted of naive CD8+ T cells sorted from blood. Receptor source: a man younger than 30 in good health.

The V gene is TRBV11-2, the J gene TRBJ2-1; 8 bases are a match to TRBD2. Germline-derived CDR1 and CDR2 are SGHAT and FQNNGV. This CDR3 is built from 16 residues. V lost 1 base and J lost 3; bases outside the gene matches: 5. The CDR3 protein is CASSLVRGGFYNEQFF. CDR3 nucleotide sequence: TGTGCCAGCAGCTTAGTACGGGGGGGTTTCTACAATGAGCAGTTCTTC.

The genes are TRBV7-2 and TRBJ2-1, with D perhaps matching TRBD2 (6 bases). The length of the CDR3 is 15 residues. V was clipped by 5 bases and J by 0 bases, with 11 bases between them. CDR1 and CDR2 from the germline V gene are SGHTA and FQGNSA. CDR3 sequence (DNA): TGTGCCAGCAGCCGGGACTGGAGCTCCTACAATGAGCAGTTCTTC. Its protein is CASSRDWSSYNEQFF.

CDR3 DNA sequence: TGTGCCAGCGGGTTTCCTCCTATGGGCTACACCTTC. It yields the protein CASGFPPMGYTF. This sequence joins TRBV27 and TRBJ1-2; D not certain. V lost 8 bases and J 8 bases, leaving 15 bases between the germline ends. The CDR3 runs to 12 residues. Germline loops: CDR1 MNHEY, CDR2 SMNVEV (reference sequence).

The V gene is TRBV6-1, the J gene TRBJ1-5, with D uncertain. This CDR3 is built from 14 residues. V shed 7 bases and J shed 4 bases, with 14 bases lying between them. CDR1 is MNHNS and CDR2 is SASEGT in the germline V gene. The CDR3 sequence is CASKVADRNQPQHF. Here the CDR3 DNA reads TGTGCCAGCAAAGTGGCGGACCGAAATCAGCCCCAGCATTTT.

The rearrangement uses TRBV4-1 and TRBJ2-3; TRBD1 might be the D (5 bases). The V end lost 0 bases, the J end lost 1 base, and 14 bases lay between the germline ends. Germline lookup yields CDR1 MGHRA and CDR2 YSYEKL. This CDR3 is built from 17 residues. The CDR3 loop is CASSQDPGPVGTDTQYF. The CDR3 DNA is TGCGCCAGCAGCCAAGACCCAGGGCCGGTAGGCACAGATACGCAGTATTTT.

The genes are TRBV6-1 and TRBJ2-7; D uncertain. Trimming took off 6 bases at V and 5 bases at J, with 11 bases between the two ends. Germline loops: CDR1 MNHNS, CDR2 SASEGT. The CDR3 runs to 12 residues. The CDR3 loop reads CASRDLGNEQYF. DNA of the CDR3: TGTGCCAGCAGGGACCTGGGGAACGAGCAGTACTTC.

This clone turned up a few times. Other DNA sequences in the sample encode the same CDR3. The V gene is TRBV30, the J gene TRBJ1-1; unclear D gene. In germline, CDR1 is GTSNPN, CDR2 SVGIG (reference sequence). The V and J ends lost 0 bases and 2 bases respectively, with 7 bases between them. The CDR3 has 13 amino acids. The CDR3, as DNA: TGTGCCTGGAGTGTGGGAGGTAACACTGAAGCTTTCTTT. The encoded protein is CAWSVGGNTEAFF.